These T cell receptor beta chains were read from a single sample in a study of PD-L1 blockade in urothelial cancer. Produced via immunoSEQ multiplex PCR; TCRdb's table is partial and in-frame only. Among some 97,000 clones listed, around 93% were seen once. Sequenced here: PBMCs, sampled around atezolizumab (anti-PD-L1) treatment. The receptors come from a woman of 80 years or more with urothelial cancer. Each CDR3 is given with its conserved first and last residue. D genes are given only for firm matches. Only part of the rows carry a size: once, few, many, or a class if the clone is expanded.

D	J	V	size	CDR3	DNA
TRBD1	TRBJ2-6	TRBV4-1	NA	CASSQDRANVLTF	TGCGCCAGCAGCCAGGACAGGGCGAACGTCCTGACTTTC
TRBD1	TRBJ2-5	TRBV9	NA	CASGRQGASLRETQYF	TGTGCCAGCGGGAGACAGGGGGCGAGCCTTAGGGAGACCCAGTACTTC
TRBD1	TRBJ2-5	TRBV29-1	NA	CSVATGGETQYF	TGCAGCGTGGCTACAGGGGGGGAGACCCAGTACTTC
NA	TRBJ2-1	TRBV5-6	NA	CASKLSHEQFF	TGTGCCAGTAAGCTTTCCCATGAGCAGTTCTTC
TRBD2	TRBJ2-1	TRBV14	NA	CASSQGLAGGMNEQFF	TGTGCCAGCAGCCAAGGACTAGCGGGAGGTATGAATGAGCAGTTCTTC
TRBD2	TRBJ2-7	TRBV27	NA	CASSPTGGPTYEQYF	TGTGCCAGCAGCCCTACGGGGGGGCCGACCTACGAGCAGTACTTC
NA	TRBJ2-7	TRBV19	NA	CASSRSTGSEQYF	TGTGCCAGTAGTAGGTCGACAGGCTCCGAGCAGTACTTC
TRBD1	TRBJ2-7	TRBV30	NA	CAWSAGQGYYEQYF	TGTGCCTGGAGTGCCGGACAGGGGTACTACGAGCAGTACTTC
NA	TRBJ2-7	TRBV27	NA	CASSFSGLDRQDEQYF	TGTGCCAGCAGTTTTAGTGGTCTCGACAGGCAGGACGAGCAGTACTTC
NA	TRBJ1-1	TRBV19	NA	CASKEGARTEAFF	TGTGCCAGTAAGGAAGGGGCTAGAACTGAAGCTTTCTTT
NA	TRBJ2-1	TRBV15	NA	CATSREMRGNNEQFF	TGTGCCACCAGCAGAGAAATGCGGGGAAACAATGAGCAGTTCTTC
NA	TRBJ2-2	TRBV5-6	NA	CASSSTRLHTSTGELFF	TGTGCCAGCAGCTCTACTAGACTCCACACCAGCACCGGGGAGCTGTTTTTT
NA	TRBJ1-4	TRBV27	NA	CASRIGREEKLFF	TGTGCCAGCAGGATAGGGAGGGAGGAAAAACTGTTTTTT
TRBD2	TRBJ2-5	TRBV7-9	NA	CASSLGRGARVEDQYF	TGTGCCAGCAGCTTAGGGCGGGGGGCGCGGGTAGAGGACCAGTACTTC
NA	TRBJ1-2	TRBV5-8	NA	CASSSRTASRGYTF	TGTGCCAGCAGCTCTCGGACAGCTTCCCGGGGCTACACCTTC
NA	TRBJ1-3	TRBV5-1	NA	CASSLNDSPNTIYF	TGCGCCAGCAGCCTAAATGACAGCCCAAACACCATATATTTT
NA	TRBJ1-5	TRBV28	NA	CASRGGYSNQPQHF	TGTGCCAGCAGGGGGGGGTATAGCAATCAGCCCCAGCATTTT
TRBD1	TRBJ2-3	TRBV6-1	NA	CASSKGQGTDTQYF	TGTGCCAGCAGCAAGGGACAGGGGACAGATACGCAGTATTTT
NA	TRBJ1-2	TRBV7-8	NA	CASSLRTGTSYGYTF	TGTGCCAGCAGCTTACGAACCGGGACTAGCTATGGCTACACCTTC
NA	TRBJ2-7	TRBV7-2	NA	CASSPPKPYEQYF	TGTGCCAGCAGCCCCCCCAAGCCCTACGAGCAGTACTTC
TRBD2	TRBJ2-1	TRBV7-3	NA	CASSLPSGTNEQFF	TGTGCCAGCAGCTTGCCTAGCGGCACCAATGAGCAGTTCTTC
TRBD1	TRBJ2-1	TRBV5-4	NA	CASSLGQGSGAYNEQFF	TGTGCCAGCAGCTTGGGACAGGGGAGTGGGGCCTACAATGAGCAGTTCTTC
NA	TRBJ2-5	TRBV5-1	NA	CASSLLAGRETQYF	TGCGCCAGCAGCTTGCTTGCAGGTCGGGAGACCCAGTACTTC
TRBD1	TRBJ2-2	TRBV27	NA	CASSPTGTGFTGELFF	TGTGCCAGCAGTCCTACCGGGACAGGGTTCACCGGGGAGCTGTTTTTT
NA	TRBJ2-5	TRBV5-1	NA	CASSLDMGTGQETQYF	TGCGCCAGCAGCTTGGATATGGGTACAGGGCAAGAGACCCAGTACTTC
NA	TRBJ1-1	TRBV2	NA	CASSGGGLGAFF	TGTGCCAGCAGCGGGGGGGGTCTGGGGGCTTTCTTT
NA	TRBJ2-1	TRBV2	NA	CASSGVPWGGNEQFF	TGTGCCAGCAGTGGTGTCCCGTGGGGAGGCAATGAGCAGTTCTTC
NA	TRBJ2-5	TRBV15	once	CATSRGSDVQETQYF	TGTGCCACCAGCAGAGGAAGCGATGTACAAGAGACCCAGTACTTC
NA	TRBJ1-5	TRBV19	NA	CASSIVGGGNQPQHF	TGTGCCAGTAGTATAGTCGGGGGAGGGAATCAGCCCCAGCATTTT
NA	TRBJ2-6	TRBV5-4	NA	CASSLERSGANVLTF	TGTGCCAGCAGCTTGGAGCGCTCTGGGGCCAACGTCCTGACTTTC
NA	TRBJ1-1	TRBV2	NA	CASKASVREAFF	TGTGCCAGCAAGGCGTCGGTGCGGGAAGCTTTCTTT
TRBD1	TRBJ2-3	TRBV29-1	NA	CSVALGQGQDTQYF	TGCAGCGTTGCCCTGGGACAGGGCCAAGATACGCAGTATTTT
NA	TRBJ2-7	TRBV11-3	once	CASGRDYEQYF	TGTGCCAGCGGGCGAGACTACGAGCAGTACTTC
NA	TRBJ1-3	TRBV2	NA	CASSGRKESSGNTIYF	TGTGCCAGCAGTGGTAGGAAGGAGAGCTCTGGAAACACCATATATTTT
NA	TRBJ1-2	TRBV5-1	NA	CASTGRGTGLVQF	TGCGCCAGCACCGGGAGGGGGACGGGCCTTGTTCAGTTC
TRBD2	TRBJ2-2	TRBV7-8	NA	CASSPGESGRAVVRVEAGELFF	TGTGCCAGCAGTCCGGGGGAGAGCGGGAGGGCCGTAGTAAGAGTAGAGGCCGGGGAGCTGTTTTTT